The 27 T cell receptor beta chains presented below share a single source sample, sequenced in a study of siplizumab effects on memory and regulatory T cells. Sequencing was performed with immunoSEQ multiplex PCR; in TCRdb, only in-frame clones are kept and a portion is missing. The sample has about 100,000 clones; around 90% are singletons. The sequencing sample was made of non-Treg CD4+ T cells sorted from blood. The receptors originated from a human donor in good health.

This rearrangement joins TRBV9 to TRBJ2-2, with 9 bases fitting TRBD1. V shed 2 bases, J shed 5 bases, and the junction held 10 bases outside the gene matches. This CDR3 is 17 amino acids long. Germline CDR1 SGDLS, CDR2 YYNGEE. The CDR3 DNA follows: TGTGCCAGCAGCGTTTTTACGGGACAGGGAGGAACCGGGGAGCTGTTTTTT. Encoded protein: CASSVFTGQGGTGELFF.

The V and J genes are TRBV5-1 and TRBJ2-5; D is unresolved. CDR1 and CDR2 (germline): SGHRS, YFSETQ. The CDR3 length is 15 residues. V lost 3 bases to trimming and J lost 6 bases, with 18 bases between them. The CDR3 reads CASSSGDQPVKTQYF. The CDR3 nucleotides read TGCGCCAGCAGCTCAGGAGACCAACCAGTGAAGACCCAGTACTTC.

J is TRBJ2-2 and V is TRBV6-5, with D perhaps matching TRBD1 (6 bases). The CDR3 is made up of 14 amino acids. Germline V lookup: CDR1 MNHEY, CDR2 SVGAGI. V lost 4 bases and J 4 bases, leaving 10 bases between the germline ends. The CDR3 spells CASSWTETTGELFF. The CDR3 coding sequence is TGTGCCAGCAGTTGGACAGAGACCACCGGGGAGCTGTTTTTT.

The V and J genes are TRBV21-1 and TRBJ1-5; the D call TRBD1 from the table was never checked on the DNA. TRBV21-1 is a listed pseudogene. This CDR3 spans 15 amino acids. Here the CDR3 DNA reads TGTGCCAGCAGGGACCAGGGGGCTCGGGGTCAGCCCCAGCATTTT. Amino acid sequence: CASRDQGARGQPQHF.

For the CDR3, the DNA is TGCGCCAGCAGCCAAGTCTCCAGGGGATTCTCTGAAAAACTGTTTTTT. Translation gives CASSQVSRGFSEKLFF. V is TRBV4-1 and J is TRBJ1-4; tentatively, D is TRBD1 (6 bases). Trimming removed 1 base at V and 7 bases at J, with 16 bases between. The CDR3 is 16 amino acids. The germline CDR1 and CDR2 sequences are MGHRA and YSYEKL.

The chain links TRBV6-1 to TRBJ1-1, with no clear D. With 5 bases removed from V and 5 bases from J, the gap between germline ends came to 6 bases. The CDR3 loop spans 11 amino acids. Germline V gives CDR1 MNHNS, CDR2 SASEGT. CDR3 in amino acids: CASSYRTEAFF. CDR3 DNA: TGTGCCAGCAGTTACCGGACTGAAGCTTTCTTT.

This clone was counted a few times. This chain connects TRBV5-1 to TRBJ2-2; TRBD1 is a possible D gene (6 bases). Germline CDR1 SGHRS, CDR2 YFSETQ. Trimming left V 5 bases short and J 4 bases short, with 12 bases between. The CDR3 has 14 residues. DNA of the CDR3: TGCGCCAGCAGGTCGGACAGCCTCACCGGGGAGCTGTTTTTT. This translates into CASRSDSLTGELFF.

This sequence joins TRBV9 and TRBJ2-1, with D uncertain. The V end was cut by 0 bases, the J end by 5 bases, with 12 bases between. The CDR3 length is 15 residues. Germline V gene lookup returns CDR1 SGDLS and CDR2 YYNGEE. CDR3 in amino acids: CASSVGVSLDNEQFF. The DNA of the CDR3 is TGTGCCAGCAGCGTAGGGGTTAGCCTTGACAATGAGCAGTTCTTC.

The chain joins TRBV11-3 to TRBJ1-2; D is undetermined. Trimming took 0 bases from V and 4 from J, leaving 12 bases between them. The CDR3 consists of 15 residues. In germline, CDR1 is SGHNT, CDR2 YENEEA. In nucleotides, the CDR3 is TGTGCCAGCAGCTTAGATGCGGGTTCTCTCTATGGCTACACCTTC. Protein product: CASSLDAGSLYGYTF.

The gene calls are TRBV6-6 and TRBJ2-7; maybe TRBD2 (5 bases). Germline assignment: CDR1 MNHNY and CDR2 SVGAGI (reference sequence). The CDR3 has 15 amino acids. V shed 7 bases and J shed 0 bases, with 16 bases lying between them. The CDR3 nucleotides read TGTGCCAGCAACTTGGGCGGTGGGAGCTCCTACGAGCAGTACTTC. Its translation is CASNLGGGSSYEQYF.

On this clone: Within the sample, other DNA sequences also encode this same CDR3. The CDR3 nucleotides read TGTGCCAGCAGCTTACAAGAGACCCAGTACTTC. It is translated as CASSLQETQYF. This rearrangement joins TRBV11-3 to TRBJ2-5; D is undetermined. This CDR3 is 11 amino acids long. Trimming pared 2 bases from V and 2 bases from J, leaving 0 bases between. Germline CDR1 and CDR2: SGHNT and YENEEA.

In nucleotides, the CDR3 is TGTGCCAGTACCGGTGGCAGAGAATTTGAAAAACTGTTTTTT. The encoded protein is CASTGGREFEKLFF. This chain joins TRBV19 and TRBJ1-4; D is unclear. The CDR3 spans 14 residues. Trimming cost V 7 bases and J 7 bases, with 16 bases left between them. The germline CDR1 and CDR2 sequences are LNHDA and SQIVND (reference sequence).

The J gene is TRBJ2-5, the V gene TRBV28; TRBD1 matches 9 bases. This CDR3 is built from 15 residues. Per the germline V gene, CDR1 is MDHEN and CDR2 is SYDVKM. V was clipped by 6 bases and J by 2 bases; unmatched bases: 7. The CDR3 reads CASSLGQGQQETQYF. The CDR3 DNA sequence: TGTGCCAGCAGCCTCGGACAGGGGCAGCAAGAGACCCAGTACTTC.

This clone was observed a single time. The chain is built from TRBV7-2 and TRBJ2-7; 7 positions match TRBD1. Trimming removed 1 base from V and 3 bases from J; junction bases left unmatched: 9. Per the germline V gene, CDR1 is SGHTA and CDR2 is FQGNSA. The CDR3 runs to 16 residues. CDR3 amino acids: CASSLEGALAVYEQYF. As DNA, the CDR3 is TGTGCCAGCAGCTTAGAGGGGGCACTGGCGGTCTACGAGCAGTACTTC.

The rearrangement joins TRBV7-3 to TRBJ2-2; possibly TRBD2 for D (5 bases). Germline-derived CDR1 and CDR2 are SGHTA and FQGTGA. V gave up 5 bases and J gave up 4 bases, with 14 bases separating them. This CDR3 is 15 amino acids long. As DNA, the CDR3 is TGTGCCAGCAGCCTTAGGTGGGAGCCCACCGGGGAGCTGTTTTTT. This gives the protein CASSLRWEPTGELFF.

The chain couples TRBV27 to TRBJ2-7; D not certain. From germline, CDR1 is MNHEY and CDR2 SMNVEV (reference sequence). V lost 0 bases, J lost 0 bases, and 6 bases lay in between. The CDR3 consists of 14 residues. In nucleotides, the CDR3 is TGTGCCAGCAGTTTATCAGGGATCTCCTACGAGCAGTACTTC. It encodes CASSLSGISYEQYF.

The chain links TRBV5-1 to TRBJ2-2, with D possibly TRBD2 on 6 matching bases. The CDR3 sequence is 15 residues long. V was shortened by 2 bases and J by 2 bases, with 10 bases between the two germline ends. From germline, CDR1 is SGHRS and CDR2 YFSETQ. The CDR3 DNA reads TGCGCCAGCAGCTTCCTAGCGACTAACACCGGGGAGCTGTTTTTT. This codes for CASSFLATNTGELFF.

This chain uses TRBV5-4 with TRBJ2-7; 16 bases align to TRBD2. J gave up 4 bases and V 1 base, and 5 bases lay outside the gene matches. CDR3 length: 17 residues. From germline, CDR1 is SGHNT and CDR2 YYREEE (reference sequence). Here the CDR3 reads CASSLSAGLAGGYEQYF. CDR3 DNA sequence: TGTGCCAGCAGCTTGTCAGCGGGACTAGCGGGAGGGTACGAGCAGTACTTC.

The V call is TRBV19, the J call TRBJ2-7, with TRBD2 identical over 8 bases. The V gene's germline CDR1 is LNHDA and CDR2 SQIVND (reference sequence). With 6 bases clipped from V and 6 bases from J, the junction kept 7 bases outside the gene matches. This CDR3 contains 13 residues. In DNA form, the CDR3 reads TGTGCCAGTAGAAAAGCGGGAGTACCCGAGCAGTACTTC. Protein: CASRKAGVPEQYF.

The genes are TRBV9 and TRBJ1-2; D remains ambiguous. The CDR3 extends over 13 amino acids. The V and J ends lost 0 bases and 4 bases respectively, with 7 bases between them. Per germline, CDR1 SGDLS and CDR2 YYNGEE. CDR3 protein: CASSVVSGYGYTF. In DNA, the CDR3 is TGTGCCAGCAGCGTAGTTTCAGGCTATGGCTACACCTTC.

The chain links TRBV5-4 to TRBJ2-1, with TRBD2 identical over 9 bases. CDR1 and CDR2 from the germline V gene are SGHNT and YYREEE (reference sequence). With V trimmed by 0 bases and J by 5 bases, 9 bases remained unmatched. The CDR3 spans 17 residues. CDR3 sequence: CASSLDFGGRADNEQFF. As DNA, the CDR3 is TGTGCCAGCAGCTTGGACTTCGGCGGGAGGGCCGACAATGAGCAGTTCTTC.

This chain uses TRBV18 with TRBJ2-7; D may be TRBD2 (6 bases). Trimming took off 6 bases at V and 7 bases at J, with 25 bases between the two ends. The CDR3 totals 16 residues. The V gene's germline CDR1 is KGHSH and CDR2 LQKENI. The CDR3 region has the DNA TGTGCCAGCTCGGGAGGCTCTGGAGGGTCCTCCTTGGAGCAGTACTTC. Protein: CASSGGSGGSSLEQYF.

The chain carries TRBV4-1 and TRBJ2-7; 13 bases line up with TRBD2. V dropped 3 bases and J dropped 3; count of bases not matched to a gene: 14. This CDR3 has 19 residues. CDR1 is MGHRA and CDR2 is YSYEKL in the germline V gene. CDR3 sequence (DNA): TGCGCCAGCAGCCAGGGGGGACTAGCGGGGCAAATCGGAAACTACGAGCAGTACTTC. It translates to CASSQGGLAGQIGNYEQYF.

The chain combines TRBV11-3 with TRBJ2-2, with D tentatively TRBD2 (5 bases). Between the trimmed V and J ends, which lost 1 base and 2 bases, there was a span of 14 bases. CDR3 length: 17 amino acids. Per the germline V gene, CDR1 is SGHNT and CDR2 is YENEEA. The CDR3 loop reads CASSLGDTGYNTGELFF. In nucleotides, the CDR3 is TGTGCCAGCAGCTTAGGGGATACGGGGTATAACACCGGGGAGCTGTTTTTT.

The rearrangement links TRBV19 to TRBJ2-7; possible D gene TRBD1, 6 bases. This CDR3 contains 13 residues. Trimming cost V 10 bases and J 0 bases, with 13 bases left between them. Per germline, CDR1 LNHDA and CDR2 SQIVND (reference sequence). CDR3 nucleotides: TGTGCCACCAGGGGCTCGGTCTCCTACGAGCAGTACTTC. Translating it yields CATRGSVSYEQYF. Full variable domain (remainder filled in from reference TRBV19 and TRBJ2-7): DGGITQSPKYLFRKEGQNVTLSCEQNLNHDAMYWYRQDPGQGLRLIYYSQIVNDFQKGDIAEGYSVSREKKESFPLTVTSAQKNPTAFYLCATRGSVSYEQYFGPGTRLTVT.

Here the CDR3 DNA reads TGTGCCTGGAGTATACTCTCTTGGGAAGGGACCCAGTACTTC. Translated, it gives CAWSILSWEGTQYF. This chain joins TRBV30 and TRBJ2-5; D unclear. The CDR3 has 14 residues. The V gene's germline CDR1 is GTSNPN and CDR2 SVGIG (reference sequence). V was shortened by 2 bases and J by 7 bases, with 17 bases between the two germline ends.

The chain couples TRBV7-8 to TRBJ2-1; possibly TRBD2 for D (6 bases). Germline-derived CDR1 and CDR2 are SGHVS and FQNEAQ. This CDR3 has 14 residues. The V and J ends lost 4 bases and 10 bases respectively, with 17 bases between them. The CDR3 loop is CASSSQRAAGEQFF. CDR3 bases: TGTGCCAGCAGCTCGCAGCGGGCGGCGGGGGAGCAGTTCTTC. Full variable domain (outside the CDR3, taken from reference TRBV7-8 and TRBJ2-1): GAGVSQSPRYKVAKRGQDVALRCDPISGHVSLFWYQQALGQGPEFLTYFQNEAQLDKSGLPSDRFFAERPEGSVSTLKIQRTQQEDSAVYLCASSSQRAAGEQFFGPGTRLTVL.